These 14 T cell receptor beta chains share one sample of origin, sequenced in a study of neurological immune-mediated disorders. MiXCR, run by TCRdb on the 5' RACE reads, gives a single entry per CDR3 protein. The table lists about 70,000 distinct CDR3 sequences, 4.8% of them singletons. Material for sequencing was PBMCs. The receptor source for this set is a woman in her 70s with multiple sclerosis.

This clonotype was detected many times. The chain is built from TRBV7-2 and TRBJ2-5; D is ambiguous. There are 14 residues in the CDR3. Germline V lookup: CDR1 SGHTA, CDR2 FQGNSA. V lost 1 base and J lost 4, with 10 bases in between. The CDR3 DNA is TGTGCCAGCAGCTTAGGGCTTCGCGCAGAGACCCAGTACTTC. Translation: CASSLGLRAETQYF.

On this clonotype: At one boundary the junction diverges from the germline segment, which might be a read error. The V gene is TRBV20-1, the J gene TRBJ2-4, with TRBD2 matching 7 bases. CDR1 is DFQATT and CDR2 is SNEGSKA in the germline V gene (reference sequence). The CDR3 is 14 residues long. The CDR3 is CSASRAGVKNIRYF. In nucleotides, the CDR3 is TGCAGTGCTAGTCGTGCGGGGGTCAAAAACATTCGGTACTTC.

The chain combines TRBV7-2 with TRBJ2-7; no definite D call. Looked up from germline, CDR1 is SGHTA and CDR2 is FQGNSA. The CDR3 is made up of 12 amino acids. V was pared by 5 bases and J by 3 bases, with 8 bases between. This CDR3 is CASSPDHYEQYF. In nucleotides, the CDR3 is TGTGCCAGCAGCCCAGACCACTACGAGCAGTACTTC. Drawing the rest from reference TRBV7-2 and TRBJ2-7, the complete variable domain is GAGVSQSPSNKVTEKGKDVELRCDPISGHTALYWYRQSLGQGLEFLIYFQGNSAPDKSGLPSDRFSAERTGGSVSTLTIQRTQQEDSAVYLCASSPDHYEQYFGPGTRLTVT.

The sample holds a few counts of this clonotype. The chain carries TRBV9 and TRBJ2-1; D call uncertain. The germline gives CDR1 SGDLS, CDR2 YYNGEE. The CDR3 covers 15 residues. The V and J ends lost 1 base and 8 bases respectively, with 16 bases between them. CDR3 coding DNA: TGTGCCAGCAGCGTATCCGGCTCGTTGGAATATGAGCAGTTCTTC. As protein: CASSVSGSLEYEQFF.

This clonotype was seen ten or more times. The CDR3 spells CSARWGPDTQYF. The CDR3 nucleotides read TGCAGTGCTAGGTGGGGCCCAGATACGCAGTATTTT. The chain joins TRBV20-1 to TRBJ2-3; D possibly corresponds to TRBD1 (5 bases). Germline lookup yields CDR1 DFQATT and CDR2 SNEGSKA (reference sequence). The CDR3 loop spans 12 amino acids. Trimming cost V 3 bases and J 4 bases, with 8 bases left between them.

The chain carries TRBV7-9 and TRBJ1-4; D is unresolved. This CDR3 is 14 amino acids long. Trimming removed 2 bases from V and 6 bases from J, with 10 bases in between. Germline CDR1 is SEHNR and CDR2 is FQNEAQ (reference sequence). The CDR3 DNA sequence: TGTGCCAGCAGCTTACCCGACACGGATGAAAAACTGTTTTTT. Residues: CASSLPDTDEKLFF.

This clonotype has more than one count but fewer than ten. V is TRBV28 and J is TRBJ1-2, with D possibly being TRBD1 (5 bases). The CDR3 is made up of 13 amino acids. V was shortened by 2 bases and J by 4 bases, with 8 bases between the two germline ends. Germline assignment: CDR1 MDHEN and CDR2 SYDVKM. The CDR3 DNA reads as TGTGCCAGCAGTTTAGGGGGAATCTATGGCTACACCTTC. Its translation is CASSLGGIYGYTF.

This clonotype has ten or more counts. Here the CDR3 DNA reads TGTGCCAGCAGCGTAGGTCAACCGCCTGATACGCAGTATTTT. Its translation: CASSVGQPPDTQYF. The rearrangement uses TRBV9 and TRBJ2-3, with D hard to call. Germline V gives CDR1 SGDLS, CDR2 YYNGEE. V was pared by 0 bases and J by 6 bases, with 11 bases between. The CDR3 is 14 amino acids.

This clonotype was recorded at least ten times. The chain is built from TRBV3-1 and TRBJ2-4; 7 bases map to TRBD1. Germline trimming cut 4 bases from V and 6 bases from J; bases unmatched to any gene: 3. CDR1 and CDR2 from the germline V gene are LGHDT and YNNKEL (reference sequence). The CDR3 covers 13 residues. The CDR3 DNA reads as TGTGCCAGCAGCCCTTCAGGGGGAAACATTCAGTACTTC. Amino acid sequence: CASSPSGGNIQYF. The complete variable domain, with remaining parts taken from reference TRBV3-1 and TRBJ2-4, reads DTAVSQTPKYLVTQMGNDKSIKCEQNLGHDTMYWYKQDSKKFLKIMFSYNNKELIINETVPNRFSPKSPDKAHLNLHINSLELGDSAVYFCASSPSGGNIQYFGAGTRLSVL.

This clonotype showed up many times. V is TRBV15 and J is TRBJ2-3; tentative D call: TRBD1 (6 bases). V lost 0 bases and J 2 bases, leaving 9 bases between the germline ends. Germline V CDR1 and CDR2: LNHNV, YYDKDF (reference sequence). The CDR3 is made up of 15 amino acids. CDR3 protein: CATSRDGQHTDTQYF. The DNA for the CDR3 is TGTGCCACCAGCAGAGATGGACAGCACACAGATACGCAGTATTTT.

The sample holds a few counts of this clonotype. CDR3: CASSATGYEQYF. The DNA for the CDR3 is TGCGCCAGCAGCGCAACAGGGTACGAGCAGTACTTC. The gene calls are TRBV5-1 and TRBJ2-7, with D possibly TRBD1 on 6 matching bases. V lost 4 bases and J lost 4, with 9 bases in between. The CDR3 has 12 residues. The V gene's germline CDR1 is SGHRS and CDR2 YFSETQ.

This clonotype occurred a few times. A much larger clone sits a single nucleotide away, making a read error possible. This chain uses TRBV5-6 with TRBJ1-2; the match to TRBD1 covers 8 bases. From germline, CDR1 is SGHDT and CDR2 YYEEEE. This CDR3 is 12 amino acids long. CDR3 region: CDSSLDRVGYTF. The CDR3 DNA reads as TGTGACAGCAGCTTGGACAGGGTTGGCTACACCTTC. Full variable domain (missing parts from reference TRBV5-6 and TRBJ1-2): DAGVTQSPTHLIKTRGQQVTLRCSPKSGHDTVSWYQQALGQGPQFIFQYYEEEERQRGNFPDRFSGHQFPNYSSELNVNALLLGDSALYLCDSSLDRVGYTFGSGTRLTVV.

This clonotype was found many times. The chain has TRBV20-1 and TRBJ2-7; TRBD2 matches 14 bases. The V gene end was trimmed by 0 bases and the J gene end by 0 bases; junction bases not matched to a gene: 7. Germline V gives CDR1 DFQATT, CDR2 SNEGSKA (reference sequence). CDR3 size: 18 residues. CDR3 DNA: TGCAGTGCTAGAGACCGGACTAGCGGGAGGCTTCTCTCCTACGAGCAGTACTTC. Translated, it gives CSARDRTSGRLLSYEQYF.

The gene calls are TRBV12-3 or TRBV12-4 and TRBJ2-3, with TRBD2 matching 8 bases. The CDR3 has 16 residues. The J segment lost 3 bases and the V segment lost 4 bases, leaving 9 bases of the junction unmatched. CDR3 sequence reads: CASSSRAGAGTDTQYF. The CDR3 nucleotides are TGTGCCAGCAGTTCCCGAGCGGGAGCGGGTACAGATACGCAGTATTTT.